The following is a T cell receptor (beta chain) sequence with its context. Compared with germline, one end of the junction differs, possibly owing to a read error. The data were taken from a study of blood T cell repertoires in COVID-19. At the level of the study: Sample material is recorded as cDNA or gDNA derived from T cells, B-cell-depleted T cells, or PBMCs.

This CDR3 contains 16 residues. Germline-derived CDR1 and CDR2 are SNHLY and FYNNEI. Assay used: immunoSEQ multiplex PCR; TCRdb lists only in-frame clones, some missing. The sample records 110,000 or so clones, roughly four fifths being singletons. The rearrangement uses TRBV2 and TRBJ2-7; the D gene is possibly TRBD1 (5 bases). The TCR was taken from a human donor in a cohort sampled during active COVID-19. Sequenced sample: peripheral blood. The CDR3 region has the DNA TGTGCCAACAGTGCAGGGATCTGGGTTGGATTTGGCGAGCAGTACTTC. Residues: CANSAGIWVGFGEQYF. Full variable domain (outside the CDR3, taken from reference TRBV2 and TRBJ2-7): EPEVTQTPSHQVTQMGQEVILRCVPISNHLYFYWYRQILGQKVEFLVSFYNNEISEKSEIFDDQFSVERPDGSNFTLKIRSTKLEDSAMYFCANSAGIWVGFGEQYFGPGTRLTVT.